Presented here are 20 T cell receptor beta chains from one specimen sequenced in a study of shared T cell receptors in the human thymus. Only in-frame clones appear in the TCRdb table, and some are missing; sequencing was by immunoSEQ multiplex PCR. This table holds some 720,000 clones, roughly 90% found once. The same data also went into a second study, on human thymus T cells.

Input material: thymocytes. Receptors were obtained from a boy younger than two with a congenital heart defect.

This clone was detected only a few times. In DNA form, the CDR3 reads TGTGCCAGCTCACCGCTCCCGGGACAGCACACAGATACGCAGTATTTT. Translation gives CASSPLPGQHTDTQYF. The chain uses TRBV18 and TRBJ2-3, with 7 bases lining up with TRBD1. The CDR3 consists of 16 residues. From germline, CDR1 is KGHSH and CDR2 LQKENI. The V segment lost 3 bases and the J segment 2 bases; nucleotides outside the gene matches: 8.

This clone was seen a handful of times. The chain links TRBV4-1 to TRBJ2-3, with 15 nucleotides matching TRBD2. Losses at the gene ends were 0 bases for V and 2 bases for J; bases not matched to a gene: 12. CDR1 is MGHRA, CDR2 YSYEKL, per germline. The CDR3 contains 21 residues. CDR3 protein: CASSQDSPGLAGGQNTDTQYF. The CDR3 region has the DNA TGCGCCAGCAGCCAAGATAGTCCGGGACTAGCGGGAGGACAAAACACAGATACGCAGTATTTT.

This chain's CDR3 is CASSIPVANEKLFF. The CDR3 coding sequence is TGTGCCAGTAGTATCCCAGTTGCCAATGAAAAACTGTTTTTT. The chain uses TRBV19 and TRBJ1-4; D uncertain. The V and J ends lost 3 bases and 5 bases respectively, with 10 bases between them. The CDR3 runs to 14 residues. The germline CDR1 and CDR2 sequences are LNHDA and SQIVND (reference sequence).

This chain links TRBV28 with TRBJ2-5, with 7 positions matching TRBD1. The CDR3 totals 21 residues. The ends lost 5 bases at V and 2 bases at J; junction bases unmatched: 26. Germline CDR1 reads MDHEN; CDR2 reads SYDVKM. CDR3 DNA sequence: TGTGCCAGCAGTCGCACCATACCGGGACAGAGGCCCCCTCACGCTCAAGAGACCCAGTACTTC. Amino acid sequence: CASSRTIPGQRPPHAQETQYF.

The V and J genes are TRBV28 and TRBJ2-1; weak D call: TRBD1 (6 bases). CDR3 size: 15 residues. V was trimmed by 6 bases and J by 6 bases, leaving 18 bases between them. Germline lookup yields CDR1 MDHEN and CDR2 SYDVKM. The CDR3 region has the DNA TGTGCCAGCAGCTGTGGGGGCAGGACAAGCAATGAGCAGTTCTTC. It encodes CASSCGGRTSNEQFF.

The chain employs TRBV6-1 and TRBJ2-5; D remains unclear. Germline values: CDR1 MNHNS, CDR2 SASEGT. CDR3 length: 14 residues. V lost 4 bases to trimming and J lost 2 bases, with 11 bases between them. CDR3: CASSATRSQETQYF. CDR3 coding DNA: TGTGCCAGCAGTGCCACTCGCTCTCAAGAGACCCAGTACTTC.

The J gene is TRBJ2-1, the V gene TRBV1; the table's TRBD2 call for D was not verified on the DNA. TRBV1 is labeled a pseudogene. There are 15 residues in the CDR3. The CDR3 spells CTSSLAGGPYNEQFF. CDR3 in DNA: TGCACCAGCAGTCTTGCTGGCGGCCCCTACAATGAGCAGTTCTTC.

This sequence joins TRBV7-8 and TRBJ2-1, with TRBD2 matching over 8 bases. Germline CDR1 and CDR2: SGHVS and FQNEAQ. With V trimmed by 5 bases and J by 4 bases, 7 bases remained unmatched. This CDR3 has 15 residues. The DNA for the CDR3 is TGTGCCAGCAGCCCGGGACTAGACAGATACAATGAGCAGTTCTTC. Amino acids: CASSPGLDRYNEQFF.

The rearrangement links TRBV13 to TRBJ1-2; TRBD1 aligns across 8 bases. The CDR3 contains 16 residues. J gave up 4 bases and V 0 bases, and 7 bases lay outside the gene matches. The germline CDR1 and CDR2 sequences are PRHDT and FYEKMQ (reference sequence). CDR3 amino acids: CASSLGVPDRVYGYTF. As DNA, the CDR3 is TGTGCCAGCAGCTTAGGGGTCCCGGACAGGGTCTATGGCTACACCTTC.

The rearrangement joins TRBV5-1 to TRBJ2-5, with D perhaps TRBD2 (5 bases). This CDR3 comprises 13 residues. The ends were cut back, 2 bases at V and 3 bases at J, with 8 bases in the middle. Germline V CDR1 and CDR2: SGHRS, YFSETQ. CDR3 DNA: TGCGCCAGCAGCTTAGCGGCCAAAGAGACCCAGTACTTC. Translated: CASSLAAKETQYF.

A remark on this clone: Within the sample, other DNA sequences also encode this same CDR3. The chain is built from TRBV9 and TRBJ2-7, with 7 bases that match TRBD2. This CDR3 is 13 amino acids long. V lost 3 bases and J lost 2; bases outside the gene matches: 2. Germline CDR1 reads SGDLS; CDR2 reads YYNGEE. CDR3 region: CASSAGLAYEQYF. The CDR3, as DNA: TGTGCCAGCAGCGCAGGACTAGCCTACGAGCAGTACTTC.

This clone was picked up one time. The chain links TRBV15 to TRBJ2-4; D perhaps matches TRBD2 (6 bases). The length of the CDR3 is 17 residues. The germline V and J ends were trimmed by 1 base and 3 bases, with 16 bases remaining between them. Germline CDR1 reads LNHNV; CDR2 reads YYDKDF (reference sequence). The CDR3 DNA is TGTGCCACCAGCAGAGCTTGGGGGGTAGTGGGCAAAAACATTCAGTACTTC. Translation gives CATSRAWGVVGKNIQYF.

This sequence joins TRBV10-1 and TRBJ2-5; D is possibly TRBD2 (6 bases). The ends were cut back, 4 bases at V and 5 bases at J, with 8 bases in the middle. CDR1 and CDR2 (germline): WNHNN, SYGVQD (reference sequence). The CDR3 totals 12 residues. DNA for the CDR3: TGCGCCAGCAGTGCGGGACTGGAGACCCAGTACTTC. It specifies CASSAGLETQYF.

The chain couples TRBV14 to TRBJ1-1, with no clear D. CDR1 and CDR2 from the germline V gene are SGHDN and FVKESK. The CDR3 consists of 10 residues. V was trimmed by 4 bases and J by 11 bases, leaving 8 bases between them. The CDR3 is CASSPVAAFF. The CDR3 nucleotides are TGTGCCAGCAGCCCCGTTGCGGCTTTCTTT.

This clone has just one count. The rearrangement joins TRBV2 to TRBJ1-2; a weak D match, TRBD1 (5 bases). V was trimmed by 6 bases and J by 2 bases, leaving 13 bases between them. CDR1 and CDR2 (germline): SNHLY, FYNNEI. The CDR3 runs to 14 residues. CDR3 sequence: CASSDLRENYGYTF. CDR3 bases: TGTGCCAGCAGCGATCTCAGGGAAAACTATGGCTACACCTTC.

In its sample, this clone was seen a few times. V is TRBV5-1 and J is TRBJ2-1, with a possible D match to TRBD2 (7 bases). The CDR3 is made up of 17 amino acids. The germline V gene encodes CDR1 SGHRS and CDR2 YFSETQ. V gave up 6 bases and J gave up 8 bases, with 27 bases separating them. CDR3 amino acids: CASNPEGVSGSTYEQFF. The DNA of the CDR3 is TGCGCCAGCAACCCCGAGGGGGTTAGCGGGTCTACATATGAGCAGTTCTTC.

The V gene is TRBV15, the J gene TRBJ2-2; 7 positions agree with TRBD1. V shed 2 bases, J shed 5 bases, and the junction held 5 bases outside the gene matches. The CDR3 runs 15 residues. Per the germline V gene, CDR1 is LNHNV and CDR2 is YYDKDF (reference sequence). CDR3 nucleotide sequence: TGTGCCACCAGCAGAAGCAGGGGGTGGACCGGGGAGCTGTTTTTT. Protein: CATSRSRGWTGELFF.

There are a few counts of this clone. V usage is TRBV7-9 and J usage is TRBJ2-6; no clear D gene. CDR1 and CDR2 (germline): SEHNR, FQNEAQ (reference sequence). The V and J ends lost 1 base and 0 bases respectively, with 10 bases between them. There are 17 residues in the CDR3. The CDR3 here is CASSLETSGSGANVLTF. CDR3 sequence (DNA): TGTGCCAGCAGCTTAGAGACATCTGGCTCTGGGGCCAACGTCCTGACTTTC.

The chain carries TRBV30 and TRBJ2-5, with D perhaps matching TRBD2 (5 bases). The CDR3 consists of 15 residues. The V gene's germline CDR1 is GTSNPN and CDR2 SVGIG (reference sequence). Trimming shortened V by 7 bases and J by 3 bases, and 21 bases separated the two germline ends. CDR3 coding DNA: TGTGCCTCCCGGAGACCTAGCCCTGGAAAAGAGACCCAGTACTTC. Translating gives CASRRPSPGKETQYF.

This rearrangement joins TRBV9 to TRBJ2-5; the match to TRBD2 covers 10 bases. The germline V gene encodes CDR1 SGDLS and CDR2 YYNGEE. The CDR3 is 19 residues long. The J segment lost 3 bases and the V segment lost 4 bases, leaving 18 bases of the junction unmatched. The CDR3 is CASSSPREGLAGEKETQYF. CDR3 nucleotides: TGTGCCAGCAGCTCCCCCCGGGAGGGGCTAGCGGGAGAGAAAGAGACCCAGTACTTC.